Below are 12 T cell receptor beta chains sequenced from a single sample in a study of post-analysis software for immune sequencing data. Broader study findings: Compared with controls, patients had more of 4 to 6 TRBV segments, including TRBV5-6, TRBV5-1 and TRBV20-1.

Their antigens remain unidentified. Unique molecular identifiers were present in the TCR beta cDNA libraries. TCRdb independently ran MiXCR on the PCR reads; one entry per CDR3 protein. Among 650,000 to 850,000 distinct CDR3 sequences listed, roughly half were seen once. The sequenced sample consisted of blood. These receptors were taken from a girl under 18 with multiple sclerosis.

V gene TRBV29-1 combines with J gene TRBJ2-3; TRBD1 or TRBD2 may be the D gene (5 bases each). The CDR3 loop spans 13 amino acids. The germline V gene encodes CDR1 SQVTM and CDR2 ANQGSEA. CDR3 residues: CSAGTVAPDTQYF. The CDR3 DNA follows: TGCAGTGCCGGGACCGTTGCCCCTGATACGCAGTATTTT.

There are a few counts of this clonotype. V is TRBV20-1 and J is TRBJ1-2; 7 nucleotides agree with TRBD1. The germline gives CDR1 DFQATT, CDR2 SNEGSKA (reference sequence). With V trimmed by 3 bases and J by 3 bases, 7 bases remained unmatched. There are 14 residues in the CDR3. CDR3 sequence reads: CSARWSDRDYGYTF. The CDR3 nucleotides are TGCAGTGCTAGGTGGTCTGACAGGGACTATGGCTACACCTTC.

The chain is built from TRBV5-5 and TRBJ1-5; 8 bases match TRBD1. CDR1 SGHKS and CDR2 YYEKEE come from the germline V gene (reference sequence). The CDR3 extends over 16 amino acids. V shed 0 bases, J shed 7 bases, and the junction held 9 bases outside the gene matches. The CDR3 reads CASSLVVHRGDQPQHF. CDR3 nucleotide sequence: TGTGCCAGCAGCTTGGTGGTTCACAGGGGGGACCAGCCCCAGCATTTT.

The V call is TRBV2, the J call TRBJ1-5; tentatively, D is TRBD1 (5 bases). Between the trimmed V and J ends, which lost 6 bases and 7 bases, there was a span of 13 bases. The CDR3 totals 13 residues. The V gene's germline CDR1 is SNHLY and CDR2 FYNNEI. The CDR3 coding sequence is TGTGCCAGCAGCAGGGACCCCTGGCAGCCCCAGCATTTT. Encoded protein: CASSRDPWQPQHF.

The rearrangement uses TRBV10-3 and TRBJ2-7; D is unclear. Germline-derived CDR1 and CDR2 are ENHRY and SYGVKD. This CDR3 is 13 amino acids long. The germline V and J ends were trimmed by 7 bases and 2 bases, with 12 bases remaining between them. The CDR3 is CAITKGPTYEQYF. The CDR3 bases are TGTGCCATCACCAAAGGACCAACCTACGAGCAGTACTTC.

This clonotype has a handful of counts. The CDR3 DNA follows: TGCAGCGTTGGGAACTACAATGAGCAGTTCTTC. Residues: CSVGNYNEQFF. The chain combines TRBV29-1 with TRBJ2-1; D is unclear. V gave up 4 bases and J gave up 3 bases, with 4 bases separating them. The CDR3 has 11 amino acids. Germline CDR1 is SQVTM and CDR2 is ANQGSEA.

This clonotype has only a few counts. The chain combines TRBV11-2 with TRBJ2-3, with a tentative D call TRBD2 (6 bases). Germline loops: CDR1 SGHAT, CDR2 FQNNGV. V was shortened by 5 bases and J by 1 base, with 16 bases between the two germline ends. This CDR3 comprises 16 residues. The CDR3 sequence is CASSPRRGERTDTQYF. The CDR3 DNA follows: TGTGCCAGCAGCCCCCGGAGGGGTGAACGCACAGATACGCAGTATTTT.

This clonotype was seen only a few times. The rearrangement uses TRBV12-5 and TRBJ1-5; D unclear. This CDR3 is built from 17 residues. Germline CDR1 and CDR2: LGHNT and FRNRAP. Trimming stripped 0 bases from V and 2 bases from J, with 14 bases between. CDR3 nucleotides: TGTGCTAGTGGTTTGGTATCCCCGGACGGTGGCAATCAGCCCCAGCATTTT. Its protein is CASGLVSPDGGNQPQHF.

V and J are TRBV10-3 and TRBJ2-4; possibly TRBD2 for D (6 bases). The V and J ends lost 2 bases and 13 bases respectively, with 12 bases between them. Germline V lookup: CDR1 ENHRY, CDR2 SYGVKD. This CDR3 contains 12 residues. CDR3 nucleotides: TGTGCCATCAGTGAGACGGACTACGGGCAGTACTTC. Translating it yields CAISETDYGQYF.

This clonotype was detected ten times or more. The rearrangement uses TRBV7-9 and TRBJ2-1; D unclear. The CDR3 has 12 amino acids. Trimming pared 1 base from V and 9 bases from J, leaving 7 bases between. Germline lookup yields CDR1 SEHNR and CDR2 FQNEAQ (reference sequence). The chain's CDR3 is CASSLEAGEQFF. CDR3 DNA sequence: TGTGCCAGCAGCTTAGAAGCAGGTGAGCAGTTCTTC.

The chain uses TRBV20-1 and TRBJ1-2; possibly TRBD1 for D (5 bases). V was cut by 4 bases and J by 0 bases, with 15 bases left in between. The CDR3 consists of 15 residues. Germline CDR1 DFQATT, CDR2 SNEGSKA (reference sequence). CDR3 residues: CSATRLGASNYGYTF. DNA of the CDR3: TGCAGTGCTACCCGGCTAGGGGCCTCTAACTATGGCTACACCTTC.

This clonotype was seen a few times. The V and J genes are TRBV4-2 and TRBJ2-4; 7 bases line up with TRBD2. The CDR3 runs 19 residues. J gave up 3 bases and V 0 bases, and 14 bases lay outside the gene matches. Germline-derived CDR1 and CDR2 are LGHNA and YNFKEQ. Here the CDR3 reads CASSQEGRGRGRGKNIQYF. CDR3 DNA: TGTGCCAGCAGCCAAGAGGGCCGAGGTAGAGGGAGGGGCAAAAACATTCAGTACTTC.